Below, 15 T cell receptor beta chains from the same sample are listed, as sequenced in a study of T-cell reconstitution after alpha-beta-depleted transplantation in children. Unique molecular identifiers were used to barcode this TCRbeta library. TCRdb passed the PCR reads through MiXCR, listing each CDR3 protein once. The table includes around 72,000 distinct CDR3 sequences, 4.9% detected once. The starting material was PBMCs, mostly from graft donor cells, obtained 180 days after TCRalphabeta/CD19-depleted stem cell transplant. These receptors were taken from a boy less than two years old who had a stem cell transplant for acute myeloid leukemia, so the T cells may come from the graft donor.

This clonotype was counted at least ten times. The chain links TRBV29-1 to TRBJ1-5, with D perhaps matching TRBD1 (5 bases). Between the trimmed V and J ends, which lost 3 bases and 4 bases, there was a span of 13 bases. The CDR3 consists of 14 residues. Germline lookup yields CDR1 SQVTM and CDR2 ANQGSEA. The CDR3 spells CSVEYGDGNQPQHF. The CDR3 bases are TGCAGCGTTGAGTACGGGGACGGGAATCAGCCCCAGCATTTT.

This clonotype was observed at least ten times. The CDR3 sequence is CASSQVVDTGELFF. The CDR3 bases are TGTGCCAGCAGCCAGGTGGTGGACACCGGGGAGCTGTTTTTT. This rearrangement joins TRBV7-9 to TRBJ2-2, with unresolved D. The CDR3 extends over 14 amino acids. Germline CDR1 and CDR2: SEHNR and FQNEAQ (reference sequence). V gave up 5 bases and J gave up 3 bases, with 10 bases separating them.

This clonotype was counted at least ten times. In nucleotides, the CDR3 is TGTGCCTGGACAGCGGGGGACAGGGGGCGGATAACCAGCAATCAGCCCCAGCATTTT. Its translation is CAWTAGDRGRITSNQPQHF. The V call is TRBV30, the J call TRBJ1-5; TRBD1 matches at 12 bases. The germline V gene has CDR1 GTSNPN and CDR2 SVGIG (reference sequence). This CDR3 comprises 19 residues. V lost 4 bases and J lost 1; bases outside the gene matches: 14.

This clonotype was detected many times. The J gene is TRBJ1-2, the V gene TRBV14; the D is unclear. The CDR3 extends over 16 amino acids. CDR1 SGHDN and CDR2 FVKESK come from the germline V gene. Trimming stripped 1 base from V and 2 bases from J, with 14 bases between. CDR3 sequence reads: CASSQGRPGGNYGYTF. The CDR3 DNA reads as TGTGCCAGCAGCCAAGGTAGGCCAGGCGGAAACTATGGCTACACCTTC.

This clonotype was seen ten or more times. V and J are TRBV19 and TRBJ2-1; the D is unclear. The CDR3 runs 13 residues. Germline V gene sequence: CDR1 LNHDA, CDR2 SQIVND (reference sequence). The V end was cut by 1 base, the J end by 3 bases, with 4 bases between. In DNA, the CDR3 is TGTGCCAGTAGTATAGTGAACTACAATGAGCAGTTCTTC. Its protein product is CASSIVNYNEQFF.

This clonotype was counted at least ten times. DNA for the CDR3: TGTGCCAGCAGTACTCCGTTGTTAGCGAACACCGGGGAGCTGTTTTTT. This translates into CASSTPLLANTGELFF. V usage is TRBV27 and J usage is TRBJ2-2; D not certain. The CDR3 is 16 amino acids. From germline, CDR1 is MNHEY and CDR2 SMNVEV (reference sequence). The ends were cut back, 5 bases at V and 0 bases at J, with 13 bases in the middle.

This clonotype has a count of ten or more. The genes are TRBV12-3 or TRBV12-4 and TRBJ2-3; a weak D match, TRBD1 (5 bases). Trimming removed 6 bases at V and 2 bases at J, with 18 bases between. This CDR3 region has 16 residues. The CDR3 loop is CASSPETRAITDTQYF. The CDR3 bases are TGTGCCAGCAGCCCAGAGACCAGGGCTATCACAGATACGCAGTATTTT.

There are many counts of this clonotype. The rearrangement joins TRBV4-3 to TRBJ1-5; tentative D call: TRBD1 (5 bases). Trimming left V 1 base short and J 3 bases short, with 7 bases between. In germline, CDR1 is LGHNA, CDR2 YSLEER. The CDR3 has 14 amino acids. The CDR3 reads CASSQGRDNQPQHF. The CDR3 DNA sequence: TGCGCCAGCAGCCAAGGCAGGGACAATCAGCCCCAGCATTTT.

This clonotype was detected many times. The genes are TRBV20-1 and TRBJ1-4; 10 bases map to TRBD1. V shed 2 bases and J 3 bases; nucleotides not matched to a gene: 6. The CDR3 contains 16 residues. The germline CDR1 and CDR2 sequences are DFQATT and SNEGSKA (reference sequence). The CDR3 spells CSARPDRGLSNEKLFF. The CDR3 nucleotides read TGCAGTGCTAGACCCGACAGGGGGCTTTCTAATGAAAAACTGTTTTTT.

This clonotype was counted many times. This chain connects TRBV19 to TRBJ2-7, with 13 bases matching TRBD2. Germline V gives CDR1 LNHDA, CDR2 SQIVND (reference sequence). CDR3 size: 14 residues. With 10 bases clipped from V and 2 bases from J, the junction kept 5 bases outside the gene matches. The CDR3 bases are TGTGCCACCTCGGGACTAGCGGGGACCTACGAGCAGTACTTC. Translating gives CATSGLAGTYEQYF.

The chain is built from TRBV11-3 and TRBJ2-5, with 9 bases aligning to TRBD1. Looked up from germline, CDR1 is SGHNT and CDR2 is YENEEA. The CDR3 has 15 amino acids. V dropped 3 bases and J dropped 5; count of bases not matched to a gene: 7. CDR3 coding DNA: TGTGCCAGCAGCTTGGGACAGGGTCTATGGGAGACCCAGTACTTC. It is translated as CASSLGQGLWETQYF.

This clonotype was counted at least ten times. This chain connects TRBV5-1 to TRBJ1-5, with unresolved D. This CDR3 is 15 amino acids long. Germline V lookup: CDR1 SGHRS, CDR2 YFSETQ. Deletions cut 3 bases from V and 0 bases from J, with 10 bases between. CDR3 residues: CASSSGLDSNQPQHF. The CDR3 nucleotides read TGCGCCAGCAGCTCTGGGCTGGATAGCAATCAGCCCCAGCATTTT.

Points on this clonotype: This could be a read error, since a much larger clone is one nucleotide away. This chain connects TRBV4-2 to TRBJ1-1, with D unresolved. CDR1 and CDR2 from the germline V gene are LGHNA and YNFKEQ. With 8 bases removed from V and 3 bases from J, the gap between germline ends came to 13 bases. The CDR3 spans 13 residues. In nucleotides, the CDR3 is TGTGCCAGCCGCCCTGGGATGCACACTGAAGCTTTCTTT. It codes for CASRPGMHTEAFF.

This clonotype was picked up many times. CDR3 residues: CASSPRTGTNEQFF. Here the CDR3 DNA reads TGCGCCAGCAGCCCGAGGACAGGGACCAATGAGCAGTTCTTC. The V and J genes are TRBV5-1 and TRBJ2-1, with 8 bases lining up with TRBD1. Germline V lookup: CDR1 SGHRS, CDR2 YFSETQ. The CDR3 length is 14 residues. The V and J ends lost 4 bases and 6 bases, in that order; junction bases with no gene match: 6.

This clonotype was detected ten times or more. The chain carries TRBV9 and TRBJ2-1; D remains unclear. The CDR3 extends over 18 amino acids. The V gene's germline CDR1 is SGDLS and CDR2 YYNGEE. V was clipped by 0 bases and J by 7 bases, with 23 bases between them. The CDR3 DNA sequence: TGTGCCAGCAGCGTAGGCGGCGGACCAACTATACTGGGGAATGAGCAGTTCTTC. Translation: CASSVGGGPTILGNEQFF.